This TCR beta chain originates from a study of OX40 agonist ivuxolimab in advanced cancers. Method: immunoSEQ multiplex PCR; TCRdb's copy keeps in-frame clones and lacks some. The repertoire includes 70,000 to 80,000 clones, approximately 90% of them detected once, and approximately 0.98% sits in the top ten. J was trimmed by 4 bases and V by 2 bases; bases with no gene match: 7. Germline V gene sequence: CDR1 LGHNA, CDR2 YNFKEQ. The CDR3 loop spans 15 amino acids. This sample comprised CD4+ or CD8+ T cells sorted from blood, obtained in a trial of the OX40 agonist ivuxolimab. The TCR comes from an adult with an advanced solid tumor such as melanoma, head and neck, liver or kidney cancer. This chain uses TRBV4-2 with TRBJ1-1; 7 bases are a match to TRBD1. The CDR3 spells CASSQRDSRITEAFF. The CDR3 nucleotides read TGTGCCAGCAGCCAACGGGACAGCCGGATCACTGAAGCTTTCTTT.